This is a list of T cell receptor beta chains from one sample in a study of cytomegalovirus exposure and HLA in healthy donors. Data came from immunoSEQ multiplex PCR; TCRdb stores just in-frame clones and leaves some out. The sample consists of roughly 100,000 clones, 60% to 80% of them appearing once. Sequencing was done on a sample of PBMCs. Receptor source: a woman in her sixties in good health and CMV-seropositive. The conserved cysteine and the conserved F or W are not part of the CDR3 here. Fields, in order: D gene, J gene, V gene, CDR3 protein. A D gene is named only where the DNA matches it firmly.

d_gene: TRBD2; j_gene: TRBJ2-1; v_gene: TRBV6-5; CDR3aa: ASSYPGLAGANEQF
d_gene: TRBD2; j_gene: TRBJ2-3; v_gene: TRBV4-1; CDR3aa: ASSQALAGSTDTQY
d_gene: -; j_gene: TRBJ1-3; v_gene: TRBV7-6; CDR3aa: ASSFPGKEDTIY
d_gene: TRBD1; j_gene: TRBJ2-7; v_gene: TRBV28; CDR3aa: ASSVPGQGVGHEQY
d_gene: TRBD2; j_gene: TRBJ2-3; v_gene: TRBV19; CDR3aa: ASRIAGVSLADTQY
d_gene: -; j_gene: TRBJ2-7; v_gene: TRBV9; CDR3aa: ASSVGTGQGVHEQY
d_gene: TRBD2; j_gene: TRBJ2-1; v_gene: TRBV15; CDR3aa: ATSRDRLRTSGNNEQF
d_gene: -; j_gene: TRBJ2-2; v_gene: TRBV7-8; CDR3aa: ASSSGTGTGELF
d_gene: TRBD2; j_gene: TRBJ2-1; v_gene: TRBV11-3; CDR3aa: ASSSRTSGYNEQF
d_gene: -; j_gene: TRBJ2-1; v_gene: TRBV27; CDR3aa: ASSRRAGLVYNEQF
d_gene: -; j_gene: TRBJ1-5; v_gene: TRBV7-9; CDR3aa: ASSVQVNQPQH
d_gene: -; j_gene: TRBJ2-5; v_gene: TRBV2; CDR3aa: ASSGGRVAAYQETQY
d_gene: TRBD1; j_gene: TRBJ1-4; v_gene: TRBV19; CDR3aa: ASRTGATNEKLF
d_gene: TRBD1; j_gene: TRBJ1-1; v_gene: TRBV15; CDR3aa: ATSSLRDRANTEAF
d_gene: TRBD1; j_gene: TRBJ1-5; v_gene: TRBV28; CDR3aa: ASSGQGSSNQPQH
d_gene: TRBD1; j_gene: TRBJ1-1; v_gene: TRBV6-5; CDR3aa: ASSPLTGIEAF
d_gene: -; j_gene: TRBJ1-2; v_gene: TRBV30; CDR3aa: AWSGYRQRNNPYGYT
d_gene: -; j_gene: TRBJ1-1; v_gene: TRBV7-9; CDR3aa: ASSLAGGTGAF
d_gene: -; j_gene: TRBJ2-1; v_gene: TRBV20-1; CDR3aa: SASDSREQF
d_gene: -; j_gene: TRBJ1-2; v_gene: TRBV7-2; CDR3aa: ASSLGAGARGYT
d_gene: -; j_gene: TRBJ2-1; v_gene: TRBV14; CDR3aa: ASSQYTSPGLGRGQF
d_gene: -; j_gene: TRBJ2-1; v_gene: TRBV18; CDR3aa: ASSPPGTPNNEQF
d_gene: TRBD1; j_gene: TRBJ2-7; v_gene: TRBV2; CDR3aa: ASTRDRGLREQY
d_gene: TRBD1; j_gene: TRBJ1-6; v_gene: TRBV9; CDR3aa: ASSGDGTGMSPLH
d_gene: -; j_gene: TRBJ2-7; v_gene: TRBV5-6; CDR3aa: ASRGSVREVGEQY
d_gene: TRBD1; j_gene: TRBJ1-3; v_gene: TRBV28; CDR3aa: ASSTPRQGRSGNTIY
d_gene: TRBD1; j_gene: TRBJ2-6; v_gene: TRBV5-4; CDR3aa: ASSRTGAYGANVLT
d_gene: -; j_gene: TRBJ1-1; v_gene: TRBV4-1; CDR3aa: ASSQTVNSLNTEAF
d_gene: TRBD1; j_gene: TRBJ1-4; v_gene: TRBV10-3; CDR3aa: AISESGQGAREKLF
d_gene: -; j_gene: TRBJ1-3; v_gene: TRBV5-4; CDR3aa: ASSLNPGVGNTIY
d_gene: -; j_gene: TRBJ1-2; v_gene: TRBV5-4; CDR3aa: ASSTTGNYGYT
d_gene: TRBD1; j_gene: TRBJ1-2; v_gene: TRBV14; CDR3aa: ASSLSSAGGYGYT
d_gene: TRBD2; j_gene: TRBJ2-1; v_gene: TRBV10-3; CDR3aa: AISGTSGPYNEQF
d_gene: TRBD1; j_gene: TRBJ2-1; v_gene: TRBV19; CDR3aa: ASSIAGTDYNEQF
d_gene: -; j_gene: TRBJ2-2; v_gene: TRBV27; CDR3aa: ASSFDRSGELF
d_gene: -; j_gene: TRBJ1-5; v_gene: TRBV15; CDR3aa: ATRGGQGRQPQH
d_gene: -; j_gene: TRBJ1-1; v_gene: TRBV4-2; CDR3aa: ASSQGSLTNTEAF
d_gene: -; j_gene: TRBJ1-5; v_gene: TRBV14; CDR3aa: ASSLYSNQPQH
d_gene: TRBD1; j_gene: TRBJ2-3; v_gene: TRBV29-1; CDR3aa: SVLDRGPSDTQY
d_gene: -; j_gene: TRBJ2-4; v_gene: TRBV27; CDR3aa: ASIPRTNDKNIQY
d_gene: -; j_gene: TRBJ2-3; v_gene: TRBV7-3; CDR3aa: ASSLPGTDTQY
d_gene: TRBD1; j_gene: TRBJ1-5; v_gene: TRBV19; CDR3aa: ASSIDRGQPQH
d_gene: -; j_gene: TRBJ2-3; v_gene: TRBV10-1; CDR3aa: ASSAGTLAMKDTQY
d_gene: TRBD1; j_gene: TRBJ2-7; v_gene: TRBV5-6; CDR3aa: ASSLDQGDEQY
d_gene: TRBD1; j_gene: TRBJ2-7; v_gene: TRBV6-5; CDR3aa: ASSGTGWSYEQY
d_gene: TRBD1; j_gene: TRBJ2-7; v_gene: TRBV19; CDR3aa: ASSMTGGSEEY
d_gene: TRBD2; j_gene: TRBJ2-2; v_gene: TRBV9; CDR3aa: ASSEALAGLTGELF
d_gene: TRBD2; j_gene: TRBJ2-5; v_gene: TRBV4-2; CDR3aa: ASSQGASGNYQETQY
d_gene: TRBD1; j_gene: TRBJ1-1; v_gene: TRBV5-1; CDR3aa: ASSFDRVNTEAF
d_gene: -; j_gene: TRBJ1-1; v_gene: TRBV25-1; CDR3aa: ASSLGGMNTEAF
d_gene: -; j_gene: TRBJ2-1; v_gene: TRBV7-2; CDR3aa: ASSPAGSAGTYNEQF
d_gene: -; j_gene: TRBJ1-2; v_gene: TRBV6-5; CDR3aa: ASRTGVVSGYT
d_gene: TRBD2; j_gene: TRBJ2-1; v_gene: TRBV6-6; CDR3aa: ATLAGGPNEQF
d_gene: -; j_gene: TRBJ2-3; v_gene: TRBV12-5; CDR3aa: ASGLGTGGTDTQY
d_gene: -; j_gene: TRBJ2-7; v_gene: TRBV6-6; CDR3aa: ASSSDYFEQY
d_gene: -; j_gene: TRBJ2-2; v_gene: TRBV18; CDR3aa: ASSQTDRSNTGELF
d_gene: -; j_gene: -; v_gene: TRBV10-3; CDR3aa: AISGGTGNYEQY
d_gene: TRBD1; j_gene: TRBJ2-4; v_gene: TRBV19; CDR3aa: ATSPETGGVAKNIQY
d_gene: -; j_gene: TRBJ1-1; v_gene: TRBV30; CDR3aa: AWSRTGGSPEAF
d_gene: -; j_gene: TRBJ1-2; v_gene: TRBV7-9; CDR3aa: ASSSSPYYGYT